These 12 T cell receptor beta chains originate from one sample sequenced in a study of CD8 T cells in ankylosing spondylitis. One entry per CDR3 protein results from TCRdb running MiXCR on the 5' RACE reads. The data hold around 320,000 distinct CDR3 sequences, with less than 25% observed a single time. The sample was blood, either unsorted or a sorted T cell fraction (not recorded which). These receptors came from a female donor with ankylosing spondylitis or in good health (not recorded which).

The rearrangement links TRBV6-2 or TRBV6-3 to TRBJ2-7; 10 bases match TRBD2. This CDR3 region has 15 residues. The V and J ends lost 6 bases and 4 bases, in that order; junction bases with no gene match: 9. Germline lookup yields CDR1 MNHEY and CDR2 SVGEGT. CDR3 region: CASRPSGRGSYEQYF. The CDR3 nucleotides are TGTGCCAGCAGACCAAGCGGGAGGGGTTCTTACGAGCAGTACTTC.

This clonotype was detected only a few times. The CDR3 sequence: CASSGRAASSYNEQFF. The CDR3 bases are TGTGCCAGCAGTGGGCGAGCGGCGAGCTCCTACAATGAGCAGTTCTTC. This sequence joins TRBV2 and TRBJ2-1; possible D gene TRBD2, 5 bases. The germline V gene encodes CDR1 SNHLY and CDR2 FYNNEI. V was trimmed by 4 bases and J by 0 bases, leaving 13 bases between them. The CDR3 covers 16 residues. The complete variable domain, with remaining parts taken from reference TRBV2 and TRBJ2-1, reads EPEVTQTPSHQVTQMGQEVILRCVPISNHLYFYWYRQILGQKVEFLVSFYNNEISEKSEIFDDQFSVERPDGSNFTLKIRSTKLEDSAMYFCASSGRAASSYNEQFFGPGTRLTVL.

This sequence joins TRBV30 and TRBJ1-2, with a tentative D call TRBD1 (6 bases). V lost 0 bases, J lost 6 bases, and 14 bases lay in between. Per germline, CDR1 GTSNPN and CDR2 SVGIG (reference sequence). The length of the CDR3 is 14 residues. In DNA form, the CDR3 reads TGTGCCTGGAGTGTGGCCCCCGCAGGGGATGGCTACACCTTC. The encoded protein is CAWSVAPAGDGYTF.

This rearrangement joins TRBV11-2 to TRBJ1-4; possibly TRBD1 for D (5 bases). Germline V gene lookup returns CDR1 SGHAT and CDR2 FQNNGV. Trimming shortened V by 0 bases and J by 8 bases, and 10 bases separated the two germline ends. The CDR3 spans 14 residues. The CDR3 reads CASSLDRTTEKLFF. The CDR3 DNA is TGTGCCAGCAGCTTAGACCGGACAACCGAAAAACTGTTTTTT.

This clonotype was picked up a small number of times. The chain recombines TRBV6-2 or TRBV6-3 with TRBJ2-7, with TRBD1 matching over 9 bases. CDR1 is MNHEY, CDR2 SVGEGT, per germline. The CDR3 runs 14 residues. Trimming took 10 bases from V and 5 from J; bases not matched to a gene: 12. The CDR3 reads CATRRGQGVDEQYF. The CDR3 DNA reads TGTGCCACCAGAAGGGGACAGGGAGTCGACGAGCAGTACTTC.

The V call is TRBV15, the J call TRBJ2-1, with 9 bases lining up with TRBD2. There are 17 residues in the CDR3. Germline values: CDR1 LNHNV, CDR2 YYDKDF (reference sequence). Trimming took 4 bases from V and 5 from J; bases not matched to a gene: 12. The CDR3 region is CATSITRLAGINNEQFF. The CDR3 DNA reads as TGTGCCACCAGCATCACCCGCCTAGCGGGGATCAACAATGAGCAGTTCTTC.

The chain recombines TRBV7-2 with TRBJ1-4; D might be TRBD1 (5 bases). CDR3 size: 15 residues. CDR1 and CDR2 (germline): SGHTA, FQGNSA. The V end lost 3 bases, the J end lost 3 bases, and 11 bases lay between the germline ends. The CDR3: CASSFQGFANEKLFF. CDR3 in DNA: TGTGCCAGCAGCTTTCAGGGATTCGCTAATGAAAAACTGTTTTTT.

This clonotype was seen only a few times. The chain links TRBV5-1 to TRBJ2-7, with TRBD2 as a possible D gene (6 bases). CDR1 is SGHRS and CDR2 is YFSETQ in the germline V gene. The CDR3 is 15 residues long. Trimming took 0 bases from V and 2 from J, leaving 12 bases between them. CDR3 residues: CASSLEEGRTYEQYF. The CDR3 region has the DNA TGCGCCAGCAGCTTGGAGGAGGGCCGGACCTACGAGCAGTACTTC.

The rearrangement links TRBV29-1 to TRBJ2-3; D call uncertain. V dropped 7 bases and J dropped 2 bases, with 13 bases sitting between them. The CDR3 is 13 amino acids. Germline lookup yields CDR1 SQVTM and CDR2 ANQGSEA. CDR3 in amino acids: CSGATGFTDTQYF. The CDR3 DNA reads TGCAGCGGGGCGACTGGGTTCACAGATACGCAGTATTTT.

The chain links TRBV6-1 to TRBJ1-1; 7 bases are a match to TRBD1. This CDR3 region has 13 residues. Germline V gene sequence: CDR1 MNHNS, CDR2 SASEGT. The J segment lost 7 bases and the V segment lost 10 bases, leaving 12 bases of the junction unmatched. The CDR3 sequence is CATQGGHILEAFF. DNA for the CDR3: TGTGCCACCCAGGGGGGCCACATACTTGAAGCTTTCTTT.

This clonotype was seen a handful of times. The rearrangement links TRBV10-3 to TRBJ2-2; 8 bases are a match to TRBD1. Trimming at V came to 4 bases and at J to 3 bases, leaving 7 bases not matched to a gene. From germline, CDR1 is ENHRY and CDR2 SYGVKD. The CDR3 runs 16 residues. The chain's CDR3 is CAISVIADRDTGELFF. DNA for the CDR3: TGTGCCATCAGTGTAATCGCGGACAGGGACACCGGGGAGCTGTTTTTT.

The V and J genes are TRBV7-2 and TRBJ2-2; D gene uncertain. V shed 1 base and J shed 3 bases, with 6 bases lying between them. The CDR3 contains 14 residues. Germline V gives CDR1 SGHTA, CDR2 FQGNSA. The CDR3 DNA sequence: TGTGCCAGCAGCTTAGGACGGTACACCGGGGAGCTGTTTTTT. Its protein product is CASSLGRYTGELFF.